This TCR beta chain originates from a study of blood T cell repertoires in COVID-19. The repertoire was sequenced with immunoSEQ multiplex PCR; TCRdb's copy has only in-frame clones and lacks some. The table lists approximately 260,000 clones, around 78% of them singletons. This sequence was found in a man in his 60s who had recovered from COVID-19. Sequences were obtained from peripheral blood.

The CDR3 reads CASSVELRGKGNTIYF. In DNA form, the CDR3 reads TGTGCCAGCAGCGTAGAATTAAGGGGGAAAGGAAACACCATATATTTT. The chain couples TRBV9 to TRBJ1-3; TRBD1 is a possible D gene (6 bases). V lost 0 bases and J 4 bases, leaving 14 bases between the germline ends. CDR3 size: 16 residues. Germline V lookup: CDR1 SGDLS, CDR2 YYNGEE. Drawing the rest from reference TRBV9 and TRBJ1-3, the complete variable domain is DSGVTQTPKHLITATGQRVTLRCSPRSGDLSVYWYQQSLDQGLQFLIQYYNGEERAKGNILERFSAQQFPDLHSELNLSSLELGDSALYFCASSVELRGKGNTIYFGEGSWLTVV.